A single count supports the clone carrying this TCR beta chain. Its antigen is still unknown. With molecular barcodes, quantitative 5'-RACE was used to make the TCR beta libraries. MiXCR was run by TCRdb on the 5' RACE reads, yielding one entry per CDR3 protein. The sample lists 250,000 to 400,000 distinct CDR3 sequences; 9.5% to 13% were seen once. Germline V gene sequence: CDR1 SQVTM, CDR2 ANQGSEA. Unmatched junction bases numbered 18, after V lost 7 bases and J lost 0 bases. This CDR3 region has 18 residues. This sample stems from a study of CD8 T cells in ankylosing spondylitis. General study results and limits: Peripheral blood held disease-linked clones only at relatively low frequency, and these were CD8+. Previously reported in reactive arthritis synovial fluid and blood were some of the motif variants.

The chain joins TRBV29-1 to TRBJ1-3, with 7 bases identical to TRBD1. The receptor comes from a female donor with ankylosing spondylitis or in good health (not recorded which). Material for sequencing was blood, either unsorted or a sorted T cell fraction (not recorded which). CDR3 in DNA: TGCAGCGCTCTACTGTCGAGGGAGGGGGCTTACTCTGGAAACACCATATATTTT. The encoded protein is CSALLSREGAYSGNTIYF.